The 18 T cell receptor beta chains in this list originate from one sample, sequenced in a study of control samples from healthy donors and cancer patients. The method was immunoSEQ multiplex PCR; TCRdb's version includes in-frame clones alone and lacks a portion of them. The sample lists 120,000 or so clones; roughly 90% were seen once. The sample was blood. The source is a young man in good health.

CDR3 amino acids: CASSQAGGSYNSPLHF. In DNA form, the CDR3 reads TGTGCCAGCAGCCAAGCGGGGGGCTCCTATAATTCACCCCTCCACTTT. The chain combines TRBV4-2 with TRBJ1-6, with D possibly TRBD1 on 5 matching bases. CDR1 and CDR2 (germline): LGHNA, YNFKEQ. The CDR3 is 16 amino acids. The V end lost 1 base, the J end lost 0 bases, and 7 bases lay between the germline ends.

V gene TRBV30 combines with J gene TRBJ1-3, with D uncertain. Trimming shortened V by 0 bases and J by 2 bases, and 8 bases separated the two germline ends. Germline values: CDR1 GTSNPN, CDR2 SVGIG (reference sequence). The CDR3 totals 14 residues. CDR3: CAWSVVGPGNTIYF. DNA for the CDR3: TGTGCCTGGAGTGTGGTGGGTCCTGGAAACACCATATATTTT.

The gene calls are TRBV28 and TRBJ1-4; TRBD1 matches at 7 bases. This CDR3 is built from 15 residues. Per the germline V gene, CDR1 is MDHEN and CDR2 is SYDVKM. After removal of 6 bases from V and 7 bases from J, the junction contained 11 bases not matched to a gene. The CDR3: CASSQLQGSAEKLFF. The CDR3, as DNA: TGTGCCAGCAGCCAACTACAGGGGTCGGCTGAAAAACTGTTTTTT.

Here the CDR3 DNA reads TGTGCCAGCAGCTTGGGGGGGACGGGGAGCACAGATACGCAGTATTTT. It encodes CASSLGGTGSTDTQYF. The chain combines TRBV5-4 with TRBJ2-3; D tentatively fits TRBD1 or TRBD2 (5 bases each). Deletions cut 0 bases from V and 0 bases from J, with 11 bases between. CDR1 SGHNT and CDR2 YYREEE come from the germline V gene (reference sequence). The CDR3 is 16 amino acids.

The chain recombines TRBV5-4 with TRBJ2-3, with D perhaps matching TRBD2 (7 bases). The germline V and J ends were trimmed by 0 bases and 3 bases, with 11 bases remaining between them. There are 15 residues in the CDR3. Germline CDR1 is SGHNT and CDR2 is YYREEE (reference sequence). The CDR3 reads CASSLVGGGTDTQYF. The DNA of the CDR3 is TGTGCCAGCAGCTTGGTAGGGGGGGGAACAGATACGCAGTATTTT.

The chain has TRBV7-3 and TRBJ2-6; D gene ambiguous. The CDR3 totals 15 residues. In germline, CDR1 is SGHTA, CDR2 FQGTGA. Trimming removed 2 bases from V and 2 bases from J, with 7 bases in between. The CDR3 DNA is TGTGCCAGCAGCTTATGGGAAGCTGGGGCCAACGTCCTGACTTTC. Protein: CASSLWEAGANVLTF.

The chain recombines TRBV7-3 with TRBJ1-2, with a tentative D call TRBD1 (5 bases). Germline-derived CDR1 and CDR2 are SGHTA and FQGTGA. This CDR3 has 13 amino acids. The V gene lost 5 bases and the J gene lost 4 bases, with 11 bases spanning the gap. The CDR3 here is CASSVIGGYGYTF. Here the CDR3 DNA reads TGTGCCAGCAGCGTAATCGGGGGCTATGGCTACACCTTC.

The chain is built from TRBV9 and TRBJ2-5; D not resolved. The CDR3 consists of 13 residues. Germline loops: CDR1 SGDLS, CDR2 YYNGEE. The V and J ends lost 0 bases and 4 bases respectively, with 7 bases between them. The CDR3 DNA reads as TGTGCCAGCAGCGTAGATCTGGGAGAGACCCAGTACTTC. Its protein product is CASSVDLGETQYF. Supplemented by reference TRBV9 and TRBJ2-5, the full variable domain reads DSGVTQTPKHLITATGQRVTLRCSPRSGDLSVYWYQQSLDQGLQFLIQYYNGEERAKGNILERFSAQQFPDLHSELNLSSLELGDSALYFCASSVDLGETQYFGPGTRLLVL.

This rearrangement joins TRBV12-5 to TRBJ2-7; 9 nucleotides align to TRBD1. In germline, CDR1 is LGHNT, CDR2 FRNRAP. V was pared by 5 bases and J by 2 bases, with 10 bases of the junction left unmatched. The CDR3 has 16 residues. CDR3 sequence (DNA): TGTGCTAGTGGTCTGACCACCGGGACAGGGACCTACGAGCAGTACTTC. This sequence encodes CASGLTTGTGTYEQYF.

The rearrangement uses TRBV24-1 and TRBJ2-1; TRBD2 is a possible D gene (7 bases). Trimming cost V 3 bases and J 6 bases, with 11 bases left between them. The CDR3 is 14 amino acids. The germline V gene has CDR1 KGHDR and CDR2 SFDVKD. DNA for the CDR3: TGTGCCACCAGTGATGTCGGGGGGCTCAATGAGCAGTTCTTC. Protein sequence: CATSDVGGLNEQFF.

CDR3 nucleotide sequence: TGTGCCAGCAGCTTAGGGGGCTCGGGGCAGCCCCAGCATTTT. Protein product: CASSLGGSGQPQHF. This chain connects TRBV5-6 to TRBJ1-5; 7 nucleotides match TRBD1. Germline V CDR1 and CDR2: SGHDT, YYEEEE. CDR3 length: 14 residues. With 2 bases clipped from V and 7 bases from J, the junction kept 6 bases outside the gene matches.

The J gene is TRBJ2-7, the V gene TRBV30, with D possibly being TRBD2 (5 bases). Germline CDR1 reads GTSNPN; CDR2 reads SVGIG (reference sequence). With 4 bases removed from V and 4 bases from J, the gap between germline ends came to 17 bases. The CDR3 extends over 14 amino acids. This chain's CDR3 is CAWTPPGLLYEQYF. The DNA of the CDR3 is TGTGCCTGGACCCCTCCCGGACTGTTATACGAGCAGTACTTC.

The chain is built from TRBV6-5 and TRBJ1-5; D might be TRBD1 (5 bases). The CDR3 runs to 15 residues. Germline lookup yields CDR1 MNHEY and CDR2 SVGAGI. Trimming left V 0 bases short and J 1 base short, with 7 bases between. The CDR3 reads CASSYSGASNQPQHF. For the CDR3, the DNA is TGTGCCAGCAGTTACTCCGGGGCAAGCAATCAGCCCCAGCATTTT.

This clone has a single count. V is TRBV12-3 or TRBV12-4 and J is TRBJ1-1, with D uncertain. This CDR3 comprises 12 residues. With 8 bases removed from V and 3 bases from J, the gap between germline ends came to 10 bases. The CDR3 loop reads CASGRSYTEAFF. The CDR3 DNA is TGTGCCAGCGGTCGGAGTTACACTGAAGCTTTCTTT.

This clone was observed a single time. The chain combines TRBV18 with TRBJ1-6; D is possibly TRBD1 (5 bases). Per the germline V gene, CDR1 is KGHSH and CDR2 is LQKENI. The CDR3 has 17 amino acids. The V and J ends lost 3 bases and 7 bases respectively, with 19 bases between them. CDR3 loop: CASSPGRPGSSNSPLHF. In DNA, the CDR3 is TGTGCCAGCTCACCGGGACGTCCGGGAAGTTCGAATTCACCCCTCCACTTT.

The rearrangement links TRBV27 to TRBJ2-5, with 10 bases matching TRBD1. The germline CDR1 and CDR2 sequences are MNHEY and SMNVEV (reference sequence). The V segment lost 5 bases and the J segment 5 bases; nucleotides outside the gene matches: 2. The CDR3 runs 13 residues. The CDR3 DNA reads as TGTGCCAGCAGTAGGACAGGGGGGGAGACCCAGTACTTC. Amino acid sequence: CASSRTGGETQYF.

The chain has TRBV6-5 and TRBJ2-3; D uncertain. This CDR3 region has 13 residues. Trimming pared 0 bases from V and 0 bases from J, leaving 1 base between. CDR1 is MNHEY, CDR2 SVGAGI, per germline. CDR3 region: CASSYSSTDTQYF. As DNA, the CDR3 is TGTGCCAGCAGTTACTCGAGCACAGATACGCAGTATTTT.

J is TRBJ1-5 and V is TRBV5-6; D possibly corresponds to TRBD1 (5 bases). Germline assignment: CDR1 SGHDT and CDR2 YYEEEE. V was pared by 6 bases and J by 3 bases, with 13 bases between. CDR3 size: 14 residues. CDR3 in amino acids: CASTSGGINQPQHF. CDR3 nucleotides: TGTGCCAGCACCAGTGGGGGGATCAATCAGCCCCAGCATTTT.